The 26 T cell receptor beta chains in this list originate from one sample, sequenced in a study of cytomegalovirus exposure and HLA in healthy donors. Primers included in the PCR were 60 Vbeta and 13 Jbeta primers. Data came from immunoSEQ multiplex PCR; TCRdb stores just in-frame clones and leaves some out. The data show 150,000 to 200,000 clones, 75% to 85% seen once. The sample comprised PBMCs. Receptors were obtained from a woman between 18 and 29 years old in good health and CMV-seronegative.

The chain combines TRBV6-1 with TRBJ2-3, with a weak D call TRBD1 (5 bases). Trimming stripped 3 bases from V and 3 bases from J, with 13 bases between. The length of the CDR3 is 15 residues. Germline V gene sequence: CDR1 MNHNS, CDR2 SASEGT. CDR3 protein: CASSDTGETTDTQYF. The CDR3 bases are TGTGCCAGCAGTGATACAGGTGAAACTACAGATACGCAGTATTTT.

This chain connects TRBV29-1 to TRBJ2-1, with TRBD2 matching 11 bases. The germline gives CDR1 SQVTM, CDR2 ANQGSEA. Losses at the gene ends were 7 bases for V and 4 bases for J; bases not matched to a gene: 9. CDR3 length: 15 residues. CDR3 sequence reads: CSALGGLAVYNEQFF. The CDR3 region has the DNA TGCAGCGCACTTGGGGGACTAGCGGTTTACAATGAGCAGTTCTTC.

The rearrangement joins TRBV28 to TRBJ1-5; perhaps TRBD1 as D (5 bases). The germline V and J ends were trimmed by 3 bases and 5 bases, with 5 bases remaining between them. CDR3 size: 12 residues. CDR1 is MDHEN, CDR2 SYDVKM, per germline. The CDR3 DNA is TGTGCCAGCAGTTTGGGGCATCAGCCCCAGCATTTT. Translated, it gives CASSLGHQPQHF.

The chain is built from TRBV7-2 and TRBJ1-2; TRBD1 matches at 7 bases. This CDR3 has 14 amino acids. J was trimmed by 5 bases and V by 4 bases; bases with no gene match: 7. CDR1 and CDR2 from the germline V gene are SGHTA and FQGNSA. The CDR3 region is CASSSPTGMYGYTF. The CDR3 DNA sequence: TGTGCCAGCAGCTCGCCGACAGGGATGTATGGCTACACCTTC.

The chain uses TRBV27 and TRBJ2-5; 11 nucleotides align to TRBD1. The CDR3 sequence is 16 residues long. From germline, CDR1 is MNHEY and CDR2 SMNVEV (reference sequence). Losses at the gene ends were 6 bases for V and 6 bases for J; bases not matched to a gene: 12. The CDR3 sequence is CASSPRTGGVVKTQYF. The CDR3 nucleotides are TGTGCCAGCAGCCCTAGGACAGGGGGCGTGGTAAAGACCCAGTACTTC.

With respect to this clone: The same CDR3 also results from other DNA sequences found in this sample. J is TRBJ1-5 and V is TRBV19; D remains ambiguous. The CDR3 is made up of 12 amino acids. Between the trimmed V and J ends, which lost 5 bases and 4 bases, there was a span of 6 bases. Germline V gene lookup returns CDR1 LNHDA and CDR2 SQIVND (reference sequence). The CDR3 sequence is CASSEGNQPQHF. For the CDR3, the DNA is TGTGCCAGTAGTGAGGGAAATCAGCCCCAGCATTTT.

The genes are TRBV6-6 and TRBJ2-7; the D gene is possibly TRBD1 (5 bases). Trimming removed 7 bases from V and 1 base from J, with 14 bases in between. CDR3 length: 14 amino acids. The V gene's germline CDR1 is MNHNY and CDR2 SVGAGI (reference sequence). The CDR3 sequence is CASTFSTESYEQYF. The CDR3 bases are TGTGCCAGCACCTTCTCGACAGAATCCTACGAGCAGTACTTC.

The chain couples TRBV7-7 to TRBJ2-3; weak D call: TRBD2 (6 bases). The CDR3 totals 15 residues. Germline V gene sequence: CDR1 SSHAT, CDR2 FNYEAQ (reference sequence). Trimming removed 7 bases at V and 1 base at J, with 15 bases between. The CDR3 region has the DNA TGTGCCAGCACCCAAATAGCGGAGGGCACAGATACGCAGTATTTT. This codes for CASTQIAEGTDTQYF.

This clone has a single count. Here the CDR3 reads CASSFRENTEAFF. CDR3 coding DNA: TGTGCCAGCAGTTTTCGGGAGAACACTGAAGCTTTCTTT. This rearrangement joins TRBV28 to TRBJ1-1; D is undetermined. Trimming removed 3 bases at V and 1 base at J, with 6 bases between. The CDR3 totals 13 residues. Germline lookup yields CDR1 MDHEN and CDR2 SYDVKM.

The table lists this clone with a count of one. The genes are TRBV15 and TRBJ1-2, with 7 bases aligning to TRBD1. The CDR3 consists of 12 residues. V trimming: 8 bases; J trimming: 0 bases; junction bases outside the gene matches: 0. Germline assignment: CDR1 LNHNV and CDR2 YYDKDF (reference sequence). CDR3 sequence: CATQGANYGYTF. The CDR3 DNA reads TGTGCCACCCAGGGGGCTAACTATGGCTACACCTTC.

The CDR3 here is CSVQRGSSTDTQYF. Written as DNA, the CDR3 is TGCAGCGTTCAAAGGGGTTCTAGCACAGATACGCAGTATTTT. The chain carries TRBV29-1 and TRBJ2-3; weak D call: TRBD1 (5 bases). Trimming took off 5 bases at V and 0 bases at J, with 12 bases between the two ends. The germline CDR1 and CDR2 sequences are SQVTM and ANQGSEA. This CDR3 is 14 amino acids long.

The rearrangement joins TRBV20-1 to TRBJ1-4; D ambiguous. This CDR3 is built from 11 residues. Trimming took 3 bases from V and 8 from J, leaving 7 bases between them. Germline V gene data show CDR1 as DFQATT and CDR2 as SNEGSKA (reference sequence). The CDR3 coding sequence is TGCAGTGCTAGTGTTCAGGAAAAACTGTTTTTT. Residues: CSASVQEKLFF.

The gene calls are TRBV5-4 and TRBJ2-7; 7 bases align to TRBD2. There are 14 residues in the CDR3. The trim removed 0 bases at V and 0 bases at J, leaving 0 bases unmatched. Germline CDR1 is SGHNT and CDR2 is YYREEE (reference sequence). The CDR3 loop reads CASSLERDSYEQYF. The CDR3 region has the DNA TGTGCCAGCAGCTTGGAGCGGGACTCCTACGAGCAGTACTTC.

This clone was observed many times. The chain links TRBV28 to TRBJ1-2; weak D call: TRBD1 (5 bases). The V and J ends lost 4 bases and 5 bases respectively, with 17 bases between them. CDR3 length: 15 residues. The germline gives CDR1 MDHEN, CDR2 SYDVKM. For the CDR3, the DNA is TGTGCCAGCAGTTCAGGTCTCTTCAGGGCTTATGGCTACACCTTC. Encoded protein: CASSSGLFRAYGYTF.

This clone was seen a single time. The V call is TRBV6-5, the J call TRBJ1-2, with a tentative D call TRBD1 (5 bases). Trimming cost V 6 bases and J 2 bases, with 10 bases left between them. Germline loops: CDR1 MNHEY, CDR2 SVGAGI. The CDR3 is 13 amino acids. The CDR3 spells CASRTEVNYGYTF. CDR3 DNA: TGTGCCAGCAGGACAGAAGTGAACTATGGCTACACCTTC.

The rearrangement joins TRBV12-5 to TRBJ1-2; TRBD1 aligns across 7 bases. V gave up 1 base and J gave up 2 bases; unmatched junction bases: 7. This CDR3 region has 16 residues. Per the germline V gene, CDR1 is LGHNT and CDR2 is FRNRAP. The CDR3 sequence is CASGLGSGGRNYGYTF. CDR3 nucleotide sequence: TGTGCTAGTGGTTTGGGATCAGGGGGTCGCAACTATGGCTACACCTTC.

This clone was observed a single time. The chain carries TRBV29-1 and TRBJ2-3, with a weak D call TRBD2 (6 bases). Germline assignment: CDR1 SQVTM and CDR2 ANQGSEA. The CDR3 is 15 amino acids. V lost 5 bases and J lost 2, with 17 bases in between. CDR3 nucleotides: TGCAGCGTTTCACGGGCTGCTAGCGACACAGATACGCAGTATTTT. Translated, it gives CSVSRAASDTDTQYF.

This clone occurred a few times. This chain connects TRBV5-5 to TRBJ1-2, with a tentative D call TRBD1 (6 bases). V was trimmed by 0 bases and J by 8 bases, leaving 14 bases between them. Germline V gene data show CDR1 as SGHKS and CDR2 as YYEKEE (reference sequence). This CDR3 comprises 14 residues. The DNA for the CDR3 is TGTGCCAGCAGCTTGGGGCAGGGGAGAAGAGGCTACACCTTC. Translation gives CASSLGQGRRGYTF. Looking up the rest from reference TRBV5-5 and TRBJ1-2 gives the full variable domain: DAGVTQSPTHLIKTRGQQVTLRCSPISGHKSVSWYQQVLGQGPQFIFQYYEKEERGRGNFPDRFSARQFPNYSSELNVNALLLGDSALYLCASSLGQGRRGYTFGSGTRLTVV.

V is TRBV19 and J is TRBJ2-7; TRBD1 might be the D (5 bases). V dropped 5 bases and J dropped 1 base, with 18 bases sitting between them. CDR1 and CDR2 from the germline V gene are LNHDA and SQIVND (reference sequence). The CDR3 loop spans 16 amino acids. CDR3: CASSSPSDSLSYEQYF. The CDR3 coding sequence is TGTGCCAGTAGTTCACCATCCGACAGCTTATCCTACGAGCAGTACTTC.

This chain links TRBV7-9 with TRBJ1-2; 7 bases line up with TRBD1. The CDR3 sequence is 14 residues long. V trimming: 3 bases; J trimming: 6 bases; junction bases outside the gene matches: 7. Germline CDR1 is SEHNR and CDR2 is FQNEAQ (reference sequence). The CDR3 protein is CASSLTGNLNGYTF. The CDR3 bases are TGTGCCAGCAGCTTGACAGGGAACCTCAATGGCTACACCTTC.

The V and J genes are TRBV6-5 and TRBJ2-7; D gene uncertain. Germline CDR1 MNHEY, CDR2 SVGAGI. The CDR3 consists of 14 residues. The V and J ends lost 2 bases and 3 bases respectively, with 11 bases between them. In DNA, the CDR3 is TGTGCCAGCAGTTACCAAGCACGCCACTACGAGCAGTACTTC. Its protein product is CASSYQARHYEQYF.

This clone was counted a few times. V is TRBV7-9 and J is TRBJ1-1, with unresolved D. The CDR3 spans 15 residues. Germline V lookup: CDR1 SEHNR, CDR2 FQNEAQ (reference sequence). Trimming pared 2 bases from V and 1 base from J, leaving 11 bases between. In nucleotides, the CDR3 is TGTGCCAGCAGCTTAAGCTTTGACACGAACACTGAAGCTTTCTTT. Amino acids: CASSLSFDTNTEAFF.

The chain couples TRBV28 to TRBJ1-2; 7 nucleotides line up with TRBD1. CDR1 and CDR2 (germline): MDHEN, SYDVKM. The CDR3 is made up of 15 amino acids. The V and J ends lost 6 bases and 8 bases, in that order; junction bases with no gene match: 15. Written as DNA, the CDR3 is TGTGCCAGCAGCTCCCCCACAGGGGAAAATTCCGGCTACACCTTC. This sequence encodes CASSSPTGENSGYTF.

This chain joins TRBV7-2 and TRBJ1-5, with 8 bases fitting TRBD1. This CDR3 comprises 16 residues. CDR1 SGHTA and CDR2 FQGNSA come from the germline V gene. V shed 3 bases and J 4 bases; nucleotides not matched to a gene: 8. CDR3: CASSFAGTGANQPQHF. For the CDR3, the DNA is TGTGCCAGCAGCTTCGCCGGGACAGGAGCGAATCAGCCCCAGCATTTT.

This clone was seen a single time. The V gene is TRBV30, the J gene TRBJ2-3; possible D gene TRBD2, 6 bases. Germline V gene lookup returns CDR1 GTSNPN and CDR2 SVGIG (reference sequence). Between the trimmed V and J ends, which lost 0 bases and 2 bases, there was a span of 12 bases. The CDR3 sequence is 15 residues long. In DNA form, the CDR3 reads TGTGCCTGGAGTGTAGGGGACTCCTTCACAGATACGCAGTATTTT. Translation gives CAWSVGDSFTDTQYF. The whole variable domain, filled in from reference TRBV30 and TRBJ2-3, reads SQTIHQWPATLVQPVGSPLSLECTVEGTSNPNLYWYRQAAGRGLQLLFYSVGIGQISSEVPQNLSASRPQDRQFILSSKKLLLSDSGFYLCAWSVGDSFTDTQYFGPGTRLTVL.

The gene calls are TRBV5-1 and TRBJ2-1; TRBD2 agrees at 8 bases. The CDR3 totals 14 residues. Per the germline V gene, CDR1 is SGHRS and CDR2 is YFSETQ. J was trimmed by 7 bases and V by 1 base; bases with no gene match: 4. This chain's CDR3 is CASSLPGRVNEQFF. The CDR3 nucleotides are TGCGCCAGCAGCTTGCCCGGGAGGGTTAATGAGCAGTTCTTC.